Given below is one T cell receptor (beta chain) in context. This clonotype has more than one count but fewer than ten. Its specific antigen is unknown. There are no base qualities to consult, and no much larger clone falls within one base. Data came from an Illumina NovaSeq 6000. TCRalpha and TCRbeta cDNA libraries were constructed by 5'RACE with constant-segment primers, with sample barcodes and unique molecular identifiers being introduced. RNA was extracted from every sample with Trizol reagent. Libraries were amplified in two PCR steps, with a second sample barcode and Illumina TruSeq adapters added in the second step. Sequencing of the libraries was done on an Illumina NovaSeq, producing 2 x 150 bp paired-end reads. In the authors' own workflow: The reads were demultiplexed and collapsed into UMI-guided consensus sequences using migec v1.2.7. With mixcr v2.1.11, UMI consensuses were aligned to TRA and TRB V and J templates and assembled into clonotypes. A clonotype was counted as expanded or contracted only if both edgeR and NoisET called the change significant, with noise models trained on biological replicates. For edgeR calls, the cutoffs were a false discovery rate-adjusted p below 0.01 and a log2 fold-change threshold of 1. PCA with hierarchical clustering of max-normalized trajectories of the 1000 most abundant clonotypes was used as exploratory dynamics analysis. Separately sequenced CD4+ and CD8+ repertoires were used to assign a CD4 or CD8 phenotype to each responding clone. TCRdb applied fastp at Q25 and MiXCR to the public reads, then kept only in-frame beta chains. Each CDR3 protein appears once, grouped with its most common genes and DNA. TCRdb's processing, not the study's, gives the V and J calls here. This sample gives about 190,000 distinct CDR3 sequences in total; 20% to 25% of them show up just once. Under 25% of the sample goes to the ten largest clones.

This sample is drawn from a study of T-cell memory formation after mild COVID-19 (dated by TCRdb to about 2021). With respect to the entire study: Most TCR sequence clusters were specific to one of the two donors. In a couple of donors, T-cell clones that expanded and contracted after mild COVID-19 were tracked by sequencing TCRalpha and TCRbeta repertoires over time. The cohort comprised two young, previously healthy adult volunteers, one female and one male.

Study-level results and caveats: Some responding clones were detected in pre-infection memory, which suggested that pre-existing cross-reactive memory T cells had joined the SARS-CoV-2 response. The study included only a couple of mild cases, and larger cohorts that include severe cases with pre-infection samples were judged to be necessary. Contracting CD4+ clones appeared mostly in the CM and EM memory subsets, whereas CD8+ clones were enriched in EMRA. Balanced CD4/CD8 phenotypes were observed for clones contracting from day 15 to 85, whereas a bias towards CD4+ was observed for a second wave of clones expanding from day 15 to 37. Whether the second-wave clones peaking on day 37 were SARS-CoV-2 specific was not confirmed.

Ficoll-Paque density gradient centrifugation was the method used to isolate PBMCs. The CDR3 starts with the cysteine, ends with the phenylalanine, and has 16 residues. Of the read, only the CDR3 DNA is kept; its 48 bases are in frame from base 1. Unmatched junction bases come to 10, with V trimmed by 5 bases and J by 0 bases. Reading the germline V gene (reference sequence) gives CDR1 SEHNR and CDR2 FQNEAQ. Sequenced material: PBMCs or a T cell subset sorted from them (not recorded which). The rearranged chain carries TRBV7-9 and TRBJ2-7, with TRBD1 identical over 7 junction bases. The receptor was derived from an adult woman who had mild COVID-19 (a few samples of this study predate the infection). The sample titles of this study are shuffled in the database, so cell type and time point are left out; the donor was told from shared clones. This receptor carries the CDR3 CASSRQGGQSSYEQYF. The nucleotide sequence reads as follows: TGTGCCAGCAGCCGTCAAGGGGGACAGAGCTCCTACGAGCAGTACTTC.